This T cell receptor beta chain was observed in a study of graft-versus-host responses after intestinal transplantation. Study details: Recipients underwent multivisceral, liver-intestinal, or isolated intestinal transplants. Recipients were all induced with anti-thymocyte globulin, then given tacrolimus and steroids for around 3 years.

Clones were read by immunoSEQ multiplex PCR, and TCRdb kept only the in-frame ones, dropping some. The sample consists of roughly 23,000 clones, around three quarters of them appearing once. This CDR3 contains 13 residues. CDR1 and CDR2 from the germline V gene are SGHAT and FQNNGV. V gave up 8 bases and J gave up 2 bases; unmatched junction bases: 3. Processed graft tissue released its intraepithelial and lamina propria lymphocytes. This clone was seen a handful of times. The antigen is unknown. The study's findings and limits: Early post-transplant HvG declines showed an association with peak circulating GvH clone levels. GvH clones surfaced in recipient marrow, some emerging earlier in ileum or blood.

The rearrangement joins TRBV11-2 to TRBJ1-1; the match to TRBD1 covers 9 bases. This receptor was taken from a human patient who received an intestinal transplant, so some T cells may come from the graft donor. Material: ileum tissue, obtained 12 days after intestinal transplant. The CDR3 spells CASRDRANTEAFF. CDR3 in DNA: TGTGCCAGCCGGGACAGGGCCAACACTGAAGCTTTCTTT. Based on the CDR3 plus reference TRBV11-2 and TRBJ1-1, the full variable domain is EAGVAQSPRYKIIEKRQSVAFWCNPISGHATLYWYQQILGQGPKLLIQFQNNGVVDDSQLPKDRFSAERLKGVDSTLKIQPAKLEDSAVYLCASRDRANTEAFFGQGTRLTVV.